This TCR beta chain was obtained from a study of identical twins. TCRdb used MiXCR to reprocess the 5' RACE reads, holding one entry per CDR3 protein. The table has roughly 720,000 distinct CDR3 sequences, about 20% seen once. Germline V lookup: CDR1 SGHRS, CDR2 YFSETQ. This CDR3 has 15 amino acids. V lost 2 bases, J lost 2 bases, and 5 bases stayed unmatched. This sample also appeared in a second study, on T cells expressing NK-cell markers.

Material: PBMCs. The source is a woman younger than 35 in good health. J is TRBJ2-7 and V is TRBV5-1, with TRBD1 matching over 9 bases. CDR3 sequence reads: CASSFTGGTTYEQYF. The CDR3 DNA reads TGCGCCAGCAGCTTCACAGGGGGCACGACCTACGAGCAGTACTTC.